These 14 T cell receptor beta chains originate from one sample sequenced in a study of T-cell memory formation after mild COVID-19. TCRdb called the 5' RACE reads again in MiXCR, with one record for every CDR3 protein. The sample consists of around 250,000 distinct CDR3 sequences, 15% of them appearing once. The sample was PBMCs or a T cell subset sorted from them (not recorded which). These receptors originate from an adult woman who had mild COVID-19 (a few samples of this study predate the infection). Cell type and time point are not known.

This clonotype was seen a handful of times. This chain connects TRBV6-5 to TRBJ2-5; the match to TRBD1 covers 8 bases. With V trimmed by 6 bases and J by 2 bases, 5 bases remained unmatched. This CDR3 comprises 14 residues. Germline-derived CDR1 and CDR2 are MNHEY and SVGAGI. CDR3 region: CASRTGQGQETQYF. The CDR3 coding sequence is TGTGCCAGCAGAACCGGACAGGGACAAGAGACCCAGTACTTC.

This clonotype was seen ten or more times. Here the CDR3 reads CASSQDFAGGTEAFF. The CDR3 bases are TGCGCCAGCAGCCAAGATTTCGCAGGGGGCACTGAAGCTTTCTTT. This chain links TRBV5-1 with TRBJ1-1; 7 bases match TRBD1. V lost 4 bases and J lost 4; bases outside the gene matches: 10. There are 15 residues in the CDR3. Germline CDR1 is SGHRS and CDR2 is YFSETQ.

Written as DNA, the CDR3 is TGTGCCCACGGGGGGGCGGGCAATGAGCAGTTCTTC. It encodes CAHGGAGNEQFF. The chain is built from TRBV10-3 and TRBJ2-1; 8 positions match TRBD2. V lost 11 bases, J lost 6 bases, and 6 bases stayed unmatched. The CDR3 is made up of 12 amino acids. The germline V gene has CDR1 ENHRY and CDR2 SYGVKD.

This clonotype was observed a few times. The chain has TRBV5-1 and TRBJ2-4; 8 positions agree with TRBD1. Germline CDR1 and CDR2: SGHRS and YFSETQ. The CDR3 runs to 13 residues. V lost 6 bases and J lost 9; bases outside the gene matches: 8. The CDR3, as DNA: TGCGCCAGCACCGGAGACAGGGGAGGCATTCAGTACTTC. This gives the protein CASTGDRGGIQYF.

V is TRBV5-1 and J is TRBJ2-1, with D possibly being TRBD2 (6 bases). The CDR3 has 15 residues. Germline lookup yields CDR1 SGHRS and CDR2 YFSETQ. With 4 bases removed from V and 0 bases from J, the gap between germline ends came to 11 bases. CDR3 loop: CASSTPTSSYNEQFF. CDR3 DNA sequence: TGCGCCAGCAGCACCCCGACTAGCTCCTACAATGAGCAGTTCTTC.

The table lists this clonotype with a few counts. The chain is built from TRBV2 and TRBJ1-3; D remains ambiguous. V was clipped by 6 bases and J by 4 bases, with 13 bases between them. CDR1 and CDR2 from the germline V gene are SNHLY and FYNNEI. The CDR3 is 14 residues long. The CDR3: CASSRTGRGNTIYF. CDR3 sequence (DNA): TGTGCCAGCAGCAGGACCGGCCGGGGAAACACCATATATTTT. Complete variable domain (other parts from reference TRBV2 and TRBJ1-3): EPEVTQTPSHQVTQMGQEVILRCVPISNHLYFYWYRQILGQKVEFLVSFYNNEISEKSEIFDDQFSVERPDGSNFTLKIRSTKLEDSAMYFCASSRTGRGNTIYFGEGSWLTVV.

The chain links TRBV6-5 to TRBJ1-2; D gene ambiguous. The CDR3 has 9 amino acids. CDR1 MNHEY and CDR2 SVGAGI come from the germline V gene. Trimming shortened V by 8 bases and J by 8 bases, and 6 bases separated the two germline ends. The CDR3 sequence: CASLRGYTF. CDR3 nucleotide sequence: TGTGCCAGCCTTAGGGGCTACACCTTC.

The J gene is TRBJ2-3, the V gene TRBV19; D possibly corresponds to TRBD2 (6 bases). V gave up 5 bases and J gave up 0 bases, with 9 bases separating them. In germline, CDR1 is LNHDA, CDR2 SQIVND (reference sequence). This CDR3 has 14 amino acids. Written as DNA, the CDR3 is TGTGCCAGTAGTTTCGCGGGGAGCACAGATACGCAGTATTTT. It is translated as CASSFAGSTDTQYF.

The V gene is TRBV6-5, the J gene TRBJ2-3; unclear D gene. Trimming cost V 0 bases and J 3 bases, with 10 bases left between them. The CDR3 is 15 amino acids. The germline CDR1 and CDR2 sequences are MNHEY and SVGAGI. CDR3 in amino acids: CASSYSLRRTDTQYF. CDR3 nucleotides: TGTGCCAGCAGTTACTCCCTGAGGAGAACAGATACGCAGTATTTT.

The chain combines TRBV6-5 with TRBJ2-7; 8 positions match TRBD1. Germline CDR1 reads MNHEY; CDR2 reads SVGAGI. The trim removed 0 bases at V and 3 bases at J, leaving 7 bases unmatched. The CDR3 length is 16 residues. Written as DNA, the CDR3 is TGTGCCAGCAGTTACTCGATCTGGGACAGGAACTACGAGCAGTACTTC. It is translated as CASSYSIWDRNYEQYF.

This clonotype was seen only a few times. The V call is TRBV7-2, the J call TRBJ2-7; 7 nucleotides match TRBD1. V lost 5 bases to trimming and J lost 7 bases; unmatched junction nucleotides: 17. In germline, CDR1 is SGHTA, CDR2 FQGNSA. The CDR3 length is 16 residues. This CDR3 reads CASSPMSRGWANEQYF. As DNA, the CDR3 is TGTGCCAGCAGCCCGATGTCCAGGGGGTGGGCTAATGAGCAGTACTTC.

This chain connects TRBV9 to TRBJ2-4; a weak D match, TRBD2 (5 bases). Trimming shortened V by 2 bases and J by 3 bases, and 6 bases separated the two germline ends. The CDR3 is 13 amino acids. Germline V gives CDR1 SGDLS, CDR2 YYNGEE. The CDR3 DNA follows: TGTGCCAGCAGCGTCGGGGACAAAAACATTCAGTACTTC. Residues: CASSVGDKNIQYF.

Of note for this clonotype: A junction end diverges from the germline sequence, so it may reflect a read error. The rearrangement links TRBV12-3 or TRBV12-4 to TRBJ1-1; D gene uncertain. The CDR3 runs to 15 residues. The CDR3 loop is CDSSLNAQMGTEAFF. CDR3 DNA: TGTGACAGCAGTTTAAACGCACAGATGGGAACTGAAGCTTTCTTT.

J is TRBJ1-2 and V is TRBV2, with D possibly matching TRBD1 (5 bases). The CDR3 sequence is 14 residues long. Trimming shortened V by 6 bases and J by 4 bases, and 15 bases separated the two germline ends. Germline V gene sequence: CDR1 SNHLY, CDR2 FYNNEI. In DNA form, the CDR3 reads TGTGCCAGCAGCGAACAGGTTGTCGGCTATGGCTACACCTTC. Translated: CASSEQVVGYGYTF.